This TCR beta chain was found in a study of blood T cells in healthy people across ages. Study overall: Per every two T cells, about one barcoded beta molecule was captured by template switching.

For this clonotype: Antigen specificity is unknown.

General study results and limits: Both higher diversity and more naive CD4+ cells marked long-lived donors when set against aged donors. Not knowing donor CMV status may have confounded expanded clonotype changes.

Each donor's blood draw was ten milliliters of peripheral blood. This CDR3 contains 14 residues. Germline V gene lookup returns CDR1 ENHRY and CDR2 SYGVKD. Trimming cost V 3 bases and J 8 bases, with 14 bases left between them. A second PCR of roughly 7 to 11 cycles used a sample-barcoded 5' primer and a J-beta primer mix. MiXCR, run by TCRdb on the 5' RACE reads, gives a single entry per CDR3 protein. This table has just over 1 million distinct CDR3 sequences, 45% appearing once. This chain connects TRBV10-3 to TRBJ1-5; possible D gene TRBD1, 5 bases. The receptor comes from a woman aged 60-75 years in good health. The sequencing sample was made of blood. DNA of the CDR3: TGTGCCATCAGTGACTACATGGGGACGAAGCCCCAGCATTTT. Protein: CAISDYMGTKPQHF.